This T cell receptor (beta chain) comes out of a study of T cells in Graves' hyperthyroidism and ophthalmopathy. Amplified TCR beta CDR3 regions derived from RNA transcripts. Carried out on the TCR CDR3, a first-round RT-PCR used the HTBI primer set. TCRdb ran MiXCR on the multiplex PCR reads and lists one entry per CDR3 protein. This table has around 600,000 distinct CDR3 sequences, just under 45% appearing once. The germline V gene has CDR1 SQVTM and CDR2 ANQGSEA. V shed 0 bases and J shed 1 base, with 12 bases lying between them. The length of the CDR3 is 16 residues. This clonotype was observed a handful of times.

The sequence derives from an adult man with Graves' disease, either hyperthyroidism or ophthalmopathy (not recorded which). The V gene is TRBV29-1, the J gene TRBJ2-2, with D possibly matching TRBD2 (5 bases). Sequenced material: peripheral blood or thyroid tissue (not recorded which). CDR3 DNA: TGCAGCGTTGAAGATCCCCTGAGCGGGAACACCGGGGAGCTGTTTTTT. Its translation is CSVEDPLSGNTGELFF.